A selection of T cell receptor beta chains follows, all from one sample in a study of technical replicates of blood from a handful of donors. Sequenced by immunoSEQ multiplex PCR; TCRdb stores in-frame clones only, minus some. This table holds more than 45,000 clones, approximately 94% found once. Sequencing was done on a sample of PBMCs. These receptors were collected from a human donor in good health. Some clones in this sample may be carry-over from other donors' samples. CDR3s include the opening cysteine and the closing phenylalanine or tryptophan. Each record gives: D gene, clone size, V gene, J gene, CDR3 protein, CDR3 DNA. The D gene is left open where the match is weak. Expanded clones are given a class, and other clones once, few, many or no size at all.

>-|once|TRBV30|TRBJ2-4
CAWDDRPKNIQYF
TGTGCCTGGGATGACAGACCGAAAAACATTCAGTACTTC
>TRBD2|-|TRBV5-1|TRBJ2-7
CASSAGDYPYEQYF
TGCGCCAGCAGCGCCGGGGACTACCCCTACGAGCAGTACTTC
>-|once|TRBV2|TRBJ1-1
CASSEEARGRGAFF
TGTGCCAGCAGTGAAGAGGCTAGGGGCAGGGGCGCTTTCTTT
>-|once|TRBV11-2|TRBJ2-1
CASSLGRVKYNEQFF
TGTGCCAGCAGCTTAGGGCGGGTAAAATACAATGAGCAGTTCTTC
>-|-|TRBV19|TRBJ2-1
CASSIGRETSYNEQFF
TGTGCCAGTAGTATAGGTCGGGAGACGTCCTACAATGAGCAGTTCTTC
>TRBD1|-|TRBV7-9|TRBJ2-7
CASSSRRQGKNEQYF
TGTGCCAGCAGCTCCCGTCGACAGGGAAAGAACGAGCAGTACTTC
>-|-|TRBV4-3|TRBJ1-1
CASSQDIGSSVTEAFF
TGCGCCAGCAGCCAAGATATCGGGTCGTCGGTCACTGAAGCTTTCTTT
>TRBD2|-|TRBV28|TRBJ2-1
CASSLGSSGSLIYNEQFF
TGTGCCAGCAGTTTAGGCTCTAGCGGGAGTCTAATCTACAATGAGCAGTTCTTC
>-|-|TRBV25-1|TRBJ1-6
CASRGRSNSPLHF
TGTGCCAGCCGGGGTAGATCTAATTCACCCCTCCACTTT
>TRBD1|-|TRBV29-1|TRBJ2-7
CSGGQGAYEQYF
TGCAGCGGAGGACAGGGAGCTTACGAGCAGTACTTC
>TRBD1|-|TRBV7-9|TRBJ1-1
CASSLGQGSTEAFF
TGTGCCAGCAGCCTGGGACAGGGTAGCACTGAAGCTTTCTTT
>TRBD2|-|TRBV6-5|TRBJ2-7
CASSAPGTSGEQYF
TGTGCCAGCAGTGCCCCTGGGACTAGCGGCGAGCAGTACTTC
>-|-|TRBV7-9|TRBJ1-5
CASSPGNQPQHF
TGTGCCAGCAGCCCGGGTAATCAGCCCCAGCATTTT
>-|-|TRBV7-6|TRBJ2-3
CASSGGDFSTDTQYF
TGTGCCAGTTCCGGCGGGGACTTTAGCACAGATACGCAGTATTTT
>TRBD1|-|TRBV5-4|TRBJ2-4
CASSTIRDREAKNIQYF
TGTGCCAGCAGCACGATCCGGGACAGGGAGGCCAAAAACATTCAGTACTTC
>TRBD1|-|TRBV4-1|TRBJ2-3
CASSQARTGITDTQYF
TGCGCCAGCAGCCAAGCCCGGACAGGCATTACAGATACGCAGTATTTT
>-|once|TRBV9|TRBJ2-3
CASSVGDSDTQYF
TGTGCCAGCAGCGTTGGGGACTCAGATACGCAGTATTTT